One sample yielded the 16 T cell receptor beta chains listed below, sequenced in a study of regulatory T cells in long-lasting Graves disease. Time point here: persistent/refractory GD, antithyroid drugs over 5 years with positive TRAb. Scientists built the TCR library using RNA that was extracted from PBMCs. Construction of TCR beta libraries relied on iRepertoire HTBI primers and on Arm-PCR targeting CDR3 regions. MiXCR, run by TCRdb on the multiplex PCR reads, gives a single entry per CDR3 protein. The sample shows 300,000 to 350,000 distinct CDR3 sequences, less than 20% of them seen only once. Sequences were derived from peripheral blood mononuclear cells (PBMCs), sampled when the disease was refractory, from a patient treated with antithyroid drugs. These receptors all stem from a female donor with Graves disease.

This clonotype came up many times. The rearrangement links TRBV19 to TRBJ1-1; D not resolved. V was pared by 3 bases and J by 4 bases, with 15 bases between. The CDR3 has 15 amino acids. Looked up from germline, CDR1 is LNHDA and CDR2 is SQIVND (reference sequence). CDR3 nucleotide sequence: TGTGCCAGTAGTATGGGATTGTTGAGTTCCACTGAAGCTTTCTTT. Residues: CASSMGLLSSTEAFF.

This clonotype was counted ten times or more. J is TRBJ2-2 and V is TRBV6-5; 16 bases align to TRBD2. After removal of 3 bases from V and 1 base from J, the junction contained 8 bases not matched to a gene. The length of the CDR3 is 20 residues. Germline lookup yields CDR1 MNHEY and CDR2 SVGAGI. CDR3 sequence (DNA): TGTGCCAGCAGTTATTCGGGACTAGCGGGGGGGTTGCGGAACACCGGGGAGCTGTTTTTT. Translating it yields CASSYSGLAGGLRNTGELFF.

This clonotype was counted at least ten times. The CDR3 reads CASSLNGLQETQYF. The CDR3 DNA follows: TGTGCCAGCAGTTTAAATGGGCTTCAAGAGACCCAGTACTTC. The rearrangement links TRBV12-3 or TRBV12-4 to TRBJ2-5; D is unresolved. The V end lost 2 bases, the J end lost 2 bases, and 9 bases lay between the germline ends. The CDR3 totals 14 residues.

This clonotype has ten or more counts. The V gene is TRBV12-3 or TRBV12-4, the J gene TRBJ2-6, with unresolved D. Between the trimmed V and J ends, which lost 3 bases and 4 bases, there was a span of 10 bases. There are 15 residues in the CDR3. This CDR3 is CASSLVVEGANVLTF. CDR3 nucleotides: TGTGCCAGCAGTTTGGTAGTGGAGGGGGCCAACGTCCTGACTTTC.

Only a few counts were recorded for this clonotype. This sequence joins TRBV10-3 and TRBJ2-5; D is unclear. CDR1 ENHRY and CDR2 SYGVKD come from the germline V gene. The CDR3 totals 14 residues. Trimming removed 8 bases from V and 3 bases from J, with 16 bases in between. The CDR3 reads CAIGVFNREETQYF. The CDR3 DNA reads TGTGCCATCGGTGTTTTTAACAGAGAAGAGACCCAGTACTTC.

This clonotype has only a few counts. The chain joins TRBV28 to TRBJ2-7, with D uncertain. V gave up 9 bases and J gave up 4 bases, with 7 bases separating them. The CDR3 extends over 10 amino acids. Germline-derived CDR1 and CDR2 are MDHEN and SYDVKM. CDR3 nucleotide sequence: TGTGCCAGTGTAGGGTACGAGCAGTACTTC. It translates to CASVGYEQYF.

This clonotype occurred a few times. The gene calls are TRBV20-1 and TRBJ1-5; a weak D match, TRBD1 (5 bases). The CDR3 is 15 residues long. From germline, CDR1 is DFQATT and CDR2 SNEGSKA (reference sequence). Trimming took 4 bases from V and 8 from J, leaving 21 bases between them. CDR3 DNA: TGCAGTGCTACCCGGGACCGGTATAATAGTGAGCCCCAGCATTTT. Protein sequence: CSATRDRYNSEPQHF.

Many counts were recorded for this clonotype. The chain is built from TRBV12-3 or TRBV12-4 and TRBJ1-1; D is uncertain. Trimming left V 6 bases short and J 1 base short, with 12 bases between. This CDR3 is built from 14 residues. The CDR3 region has the DNA TGTGCCAGCAGCCGTCTTGGTAAGAACACTGAAGCTTTCTTT. Its protein product is CASSRLGKNTEAFF.

This clonotype has more than one count but fewer than ten. V gene TRBV10-3 combines with J gene TRBJ2-7, with D perhaps TRBD2 (5 bases). This CDR3 is 11 amino acids long. V lost 6 bases and J 10 bases, leaving 13 bases between the germline ends. CDR1 and CDR2 (germline): ENHRY, SYGVKD. DNA for the CDR3: TGTGCCATCAGCGACGCCGGGATCCAGTACTTC. Translated, it gives CAISDAGIQYF.

This clonotype was seen at least ten times. This chain uses TRBV2 with TRBJ2-2, with TRBD1 identical over 10 bases. The CDR3 loop spans 15 amino acids. CDR1 and CDR2 from the germline V gene are SNHLY and FYNNEI. V shed 9 bases and J 7 bases; nucleotides not matched to a gene: 11. The CDR3 coding sequence is TGTGCCAGTGCTCCGGGACAGGGGTTTGGCGGGGAGCTGTTTTTT. Encoded protein: CASAPGQGFGGELFF.

This clonotype was recorded many times. The CDR3 DNA is TGCAGTGCTACCAGGGGTCTTGGCGAGACCCAGTACTTC. It translates to CSATRGLGETQYF. This chain connects TRBV20-1 to TRBJ2-5, with D perhaps matching TRBD1 (6 bases). Looked up from germline, CDR1 is DFQATT and CDR2 is SNEGSKA (reference sequence). Trimming pared 4 bases from V and 5 bases from J, leaving 14 bases between. The CDR3 totals 13 residues.

This clonotype was detected only once. The chain carries TRBV2 and TRBJ2-3, with 11 bases identical to TRBD2. Germline V CDR1 and CDR2: SNHLY, FYNNEI. Trimming at V came to 5 bases and at J to 4 bases, leaving 5 bases not matched to a gene. CDR3 size: 15 residues. The CDR3 DNA is TGTGCCAGCAGTATACTAGCGGGGGTGGCAGATACGCAGTATTTT. It specifies CASSILAGVADTQYF.

The V and J genes are TRBV6-1 and TRBJ2-6, with unresolved D. Deletions cut 2 bases from V and 2 bases from J, with 7 bases between. The length of the CDR3 is 15 residues. The germline V gene encodes CDR1 MNHNS and CDR2 SASEGT. The CDR3 loop reads CASSENLAGANVLTF. CDR3 nucleotide sequence: TGTGCCAGCAGTGAAAACCTGGCTGGGGCCAACGTCCTGACTTTC.

Details on this clonotype: Since a much larger clone is just one base distant, this may be a read error. The chain recombines TRBV6-1 with TRBJ1-1; D ambiguous. In germline, CDR1 is MNHNS, CDR2 SASEGT. The V and J ends lost 6 bases and 5 bases respectively, with 13 bases between them. The CDR3 spans 13 residues. DNA of the CDR3: TGTGCCAGCAGGGTTTCAGCTTGGACTGAAGCTTTCTTT. Encoded protein: CASRVSAWTEAFF.

The table lists this clonotype with many counts. The rearrangement uses TRBV12-3 or TRBV12-4 and TRBJ1-1, with no clear D. This CDR3 region has 13 residues. Trimming removed 7 bases at V and 3 bases at J, with 12 bases between. CDR3 sequence: CASTLHPDTEAFF. The CDR3 DNA is TGTGCCAGCACCCTACACCCGGACACTGAAGCTTTCTTT.

This clonotype was counted between two and nine times. The gene calls are TRBV6-5 and TRBJ1-2, with 8 bases aligning to TRBD1. CDR1 and CDR2 (germline): MNHEY, SVGAGI. The CDR3 is 16 residues long. V was pared by 0 bases and J by 5 bases, with 8 bases of the junction left unmatched. The CDR3 reads CASSYSPDRGLYGYTF. The CDR3 DNA follows: TGTGCCAGCAGTTACTCCCCCGACAGGGGCTTATATGGCTACACCTTC.